These 10 T cell receptor beta chains came from one sample sequenced in a study of Tregs in tolerant kidney transplant recipients (dated by TCRdb to the late 2010s). The time point label corresponds to: blood sample drawn before combined kidney and bone marrow transplant. The method behind the library was the immunoSEQ multiplex PCR assay. TCRdb took this table from immuneACCESS and kept in-frame rearrangements with V and J called. Such tables lack part of the clones; where checked against another copy, unresolved V genes explain under half of the gap, and the rest is unexplained. The sample yields 110,000 or so clones; around 90% were counted once. Under 0.35% of the sample is in the top ten clones. This material consisted of CD4+ T cells from blood, taken before the transplant. These receptors all come from a human donor who received a combined kidney and bone marrow transplant.

This clone came up once. The V and J genes are TRBV6-5 and TRBJ2-3, with TRBD1 matching 9 bases. The CDR3 has 15 residues. The V segment lost 7 bases and the J segment 4 bases; nucleotides outside the gene matches: 9. CDR1 is MNHEY and CDR2 is SVGAGI in the germline V gene. The CDR3 sequence: CASNLGTGFADTQYF. The DNA for the CDR3 is TGTGCCAGCAACCTCGGGACAGGGTTCGCAGATACGCAGTATTTT.

Details on this clone: This CDR3 is also generated by other DNA sequences in the sample. The CDR3 nucleotides are TGTGCCAGTAGTCGGGACAGGGGGAATGAGCAGTTCTTC. As protein: CASSRDRGNEQFF. The rearrangement joins TRBV19 to TRBJ2-1; 11 nucleotides line up with TRBD1. This CDR3 has 13 residues. The germline V gene has CDR1 LNHDA and CDR2 SQIVND (reference sequence). The ends lost 5 bases at V and 7 bases at J; junction bases unmatched: 1.

This clone came up a few times. The chain employs TRBV6-6 and TRBJ1-3; the match to TRBD1 covers 7 bases. The J segment lost 6 bases and the V segment lost 6 bases, leaving 11 bases of the junction unmatched. Germline assignment: CDR1 MNHNY and CDR2 SVGAGI (reference sequence). The CDR3 is 15 amino acids. The CDR3 here is CASSRMTGSANTIYF. CDR3 DNA sequence: TGTGCCAGCAGCAGAATGACAGGGTCGGCAAACACCATATATTTT.

J is TRBJ2-7 and V is TRBV4-1; a possible D gene is TRBD1 (6 bases). The germline V and J ends were trimmed by 0 bases and 0 bases, with 9 bases remaining between them. The CDR3 length is 15 residues. CDR1 and CDR2 from the germline V gene are MGHRA and YSYEKL. Here the CDR3 DNA reads TGCGCCAGCAGCCAAGATATAGGGGGCTCCTACGAGCAGTACTTC. Translating it yields CASSQDIGGSYEQYF.

This clone was seen a handful of times. The rearrangement links TRBV29-1 to TRBJ1-2, with unresolved D. CDR1 and CDR2 (germline): SQVTM, ANQGSEA. Trimming shortened V by 2 bases and J by 3 bases, and 7 bases separated the two germline ends. This CDR3 comprises 12 residues. CDR3 in DNA: TGCAGCGTTGAATCCAGCGACTATGGCTACACCTTC. Protein sequence: CSVESSDYGYTF.

The CDR3 is CASSSPTRQETQYF. In DNA, the CDR3 is TGTGCCAGCAGTTCACCGACTAGGCAAGAGACCCAGTACTTC. The chain recombines TRBV28 with TRBJ2-5; D might be TRBD2 (6 bases). CDR1 MDHEN and CDR2 SYDVKM come from the germline V gene. V was clipped by 4 bases and J by 2 bases, with 11 bases between them. The CDR3 totals 14 residues.

The chain links TRBV7-2 to TRBJ2-7; 10 positions match TRBD2. V lost 4 bases, J lost 7 bases, and 7 bases stayed unmatched. The length of the CDR3 is 14 residues. Germline values: CDR1 SGHTA, CDR2 FQGNSA. The CDR3 nucleotides read TGTGCCAGCAGCTCCCGAGCGGGAGGGGGGGAGCAGTACTTC. Residues: CASSSRAGGGEQYF.

This clone was detected once. The chain recombines TRBV30 with TRBJ2-7, with 9 bases aligning to TRBD2. The J segment lost 1 base and the V segment lost 2 bases, leaving 0 bases of the junction unmatched. The length of the CDR3 is 13 residues. The V gene's germline CDR1 is GTSNPN and CDR2 SVGIG (reference sequence). This CDR3 reads CAWSSGRSYEQYF. The CDR3 DNA sequence: TGTGCCTGGAGTAGCGGGAGGTCCTACGAGCAGTACTTC. Full variable domain (missing parts from reference TRBV30 and TRBJ2-7): SQTIHQWPATLVQPVGSPLSLECTVEGTSNPNLYWYRQAAGRGLQLLFYSVGIGQISSEVPQNLSASRPQDRQFILSSKKLLLSDSGFYLCAWSSGRSYEQYFGPGTRLTVT.

This chain links TRBV5-1 with TRBJ1-1; weak D call: TRBD1 (5 bases). The CDR3 consists of 15 residues. CDR1 and CDR2 from the germline V gene are SGHRS and YFSETQ. V was shortened by 0 bases and J by 4 bases, with 13 bases between the two germline ends. CDR3 DNA sequence: TGCGCCAGCAGCTTGGCCGCGGCAGGGTCCACTGAAGCTTTCTTT. It codes for CASSLAAAGSTEAFF. Variable domain in full (rest from reference TRBV5-1 and TRBJ1-1): KAGVTQTPRYLIKTRGQQVTLSCSPISGHRSVSWYQQTPGQGLQFLFEYFSETQRNKGNFPGRFSGRQFSNSRSEMNVSTLELGDSALYLCASSLAAAGSTEAFFGQGTRLTVV.

J is TRBJ1-5 and V is TRBV28; 7 positions agree with TRBD1. The CDR3 contains 16 residues. With V trimmed by 5 bases and J by 11 bases, 18 bases remained unmatched. Germline lookup yields CDR1 MDHEN and CDR2 SYDVKM. Written as DNA, the CDR3 is TGTGCCAGCAGTCCCGAACCGGGACAGATTACGTCGGCCCAGCATTTT. Residues: CASSPEPGQITSAQHF.